These 6 T cell receptor beta chains originate from one sample sequenced in a study of blood T cells in healthy people across ages. Primers used in a second PCR of roughly 7 to 12 cycles were a sample-barcoded 5' primer and a J-beta primer mix. MiXCR, applied by TCRdb to the 5' RACE reads, yields one record per CDR3 protein. The profile shows more than 1 million distinct CDR3 sequences, around 45% of them singletons. The sample comprised blood. The receptor source for this set is a woman aged 60-75 years in good health.

The rearrangement links TRBV12-3 or TRBV12-4 to TRBJ2-1; the match to TRBD2 covers 13 bases. V was pared by 6 bases and J by 1 base, with 9 bases of the junction left unmatched. The CDR3 runs 18 residues. In DNA form, the CDR3 reads TGTGCCAGCAGACCCGAGGGACTAGCGGGAACTTCCTACAATGAGCAGTTCTTC. This sequence encodes CASRPEGLAGTSYNEQFF.

On this clonotype: A junction end diverges from the germline sequence, so it may reflect a read error. The rearrangement links TRBV7-9 to TRBJ2-7; the D gene is possibly TRBD2 (5 bases). This CDR3 contains 14 residues. Germline CDR1 and CDR2: SEHNR and FQNEAQ (reference sequence). Here the CDR3 reads CAGSLEGSAYEQYF. As DNA, the CDR3 is TGTGCCGGCAGCTTAGAGGGTTCGGCCTACGAGCAGTACTTC.

This clonotype has only a few counts. The chain recombines TRBV20-1 with TRBJ1-5; TRBD1 agrees at 9 bases. CDR3 length equals 16 residues. The trim removed 6 bases at V and 4 bases at J, leaving 13 bases unmatched. The V gene's germline CDR1 is DFQATT and CDR2 SNEGSKA (reference sequence). The CDR3 loop reads CSAPEDRGVMNQPQHF. DNA for the CDR3: TGCAGTGCCCCCGAGGACAGGGGAGTAATGAATCAGCCCCAGCATTTT.

The V and J genes are TRBV9 and TRBJ2-1, with D unclear. CDR3 length: 13 amino acids. Per the germline V gene, CDR1 is SGDLS and CDR2 is YYNGEE. The V gene lost 3 bases and the J gene lost 6 bases, with 10 bases spanning the gap. The CDR3 nucleotides are TGTGCCAGCAGCGGAGGCGTAGCCAATGAGCAGTTCTTC. Translated, it gives CASSGGVANEQFF.

This clonotype was counted only a few times. In nucleotides, the CDR3 is TGTGCCAGCAGTCCAGGGGCGGGCAGGGCCCGTGGCTACACCTTC. Protein product: CASSPGAGRARGYTF. V and J are TRBV27 and TRBJ1-2; tentative D call: TRBD1 (6 bases). The germline V gene encodes CDR1 MNHEY and CDR2 SMNVEV (reference sequence). The CDR3 loop spans 15 amino acids. Trimming pared 5 bases from V and 7 bases from J, leaving 20 bases between.

Only a few counts were recorded for this clonotype. The chain recombines TRBV27 with TRBJ2-7, with 9 bases that match TRBD2. The CDR3 length is 14 residues. Germline V CDR1 and CDR2: MNHEY, SMNVEV (reference sequence). The ends lost 5 bases at V and 3 bases at J; junction bases unmatched: 5. The CDR3 coding sequence is TGTGCCAGCAGTGAGACTAGCGGTTACTACGAGCAGTACTTC. Its protein product is CASSETSGYYEQYF.